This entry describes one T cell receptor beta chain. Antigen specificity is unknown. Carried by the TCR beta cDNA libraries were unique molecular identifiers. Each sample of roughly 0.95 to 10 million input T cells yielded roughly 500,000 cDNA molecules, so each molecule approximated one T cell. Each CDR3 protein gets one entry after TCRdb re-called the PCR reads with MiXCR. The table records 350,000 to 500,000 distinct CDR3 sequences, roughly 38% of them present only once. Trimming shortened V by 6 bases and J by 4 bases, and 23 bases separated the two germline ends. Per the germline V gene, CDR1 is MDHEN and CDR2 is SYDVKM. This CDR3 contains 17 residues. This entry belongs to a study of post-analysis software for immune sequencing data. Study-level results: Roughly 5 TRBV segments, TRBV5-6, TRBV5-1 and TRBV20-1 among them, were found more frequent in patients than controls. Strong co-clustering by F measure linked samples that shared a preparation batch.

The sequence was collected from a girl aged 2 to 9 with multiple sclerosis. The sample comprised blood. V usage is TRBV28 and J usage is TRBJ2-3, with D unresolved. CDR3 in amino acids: CASSQIQGWRGADTQYF. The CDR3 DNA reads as TGTGCCAGCAGCCAGATTCAAGGGTGGAGAGGCGCAGATACGCAGTATTTT.